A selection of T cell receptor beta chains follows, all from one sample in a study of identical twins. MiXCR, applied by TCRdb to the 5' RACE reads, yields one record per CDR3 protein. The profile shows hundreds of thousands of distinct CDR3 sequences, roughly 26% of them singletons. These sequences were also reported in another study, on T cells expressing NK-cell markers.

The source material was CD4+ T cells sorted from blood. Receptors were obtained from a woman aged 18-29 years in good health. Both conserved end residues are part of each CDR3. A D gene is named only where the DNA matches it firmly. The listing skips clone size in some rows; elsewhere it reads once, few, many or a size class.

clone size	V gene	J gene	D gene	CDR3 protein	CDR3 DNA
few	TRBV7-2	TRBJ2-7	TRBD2	CASSSRRGAGGSYEQYF	TGTGCCAGCAGCTCCCGCCGAGGAGCGGGAGGGTCCTACGAGCAGTACTTC
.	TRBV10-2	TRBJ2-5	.	CASSQGSETQYF	TGCGCCAGCAGCCAGGGGTCAGAGACCCAGTACTTC
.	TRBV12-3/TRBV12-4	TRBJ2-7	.	CASSRFWFSGF	TGTGCCAGCAGCCGATTCTGGTTCAGCGGCTTC
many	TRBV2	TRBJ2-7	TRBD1	CASSEHRDRGYEQYF	TGTGCCAGCAGTGAACACCGGGACAGGGGCTACGAGCAGTACTTC
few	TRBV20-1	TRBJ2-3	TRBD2	CSAPTRREFSDTQYF	TGCAGTGCCCCTACCAGGCGGGAGTTCTCAGATACGCAGTATTTT
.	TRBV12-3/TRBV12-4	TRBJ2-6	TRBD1	CASRMGVGRGTGANVLTF	TGTGCCAGCAGGATGGGTGTTGGCAGGGGGACCGGGGCCAACGTCCTGACTTTC
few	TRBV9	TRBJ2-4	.	CASSPENKNIQYF	TGTGCCAGCAGCCCAGAAAACAAAAACATTCAGTACTTC
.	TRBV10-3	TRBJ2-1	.	CAISEGGNEQFF	TGTGCCATCAGTGAGGGGGGCAATGAGCAGTTCTTC
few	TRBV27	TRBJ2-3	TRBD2	CASSLREGGTQYF	TGTGCCAGCAGCCTCCGGGAGGGGGGTACGCAGTATTTT
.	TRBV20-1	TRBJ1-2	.	CSANPGERGYGYTF	TGCAGTGCTAACCCGGGGGAAAGAGGGTATGGCTACACCTTC
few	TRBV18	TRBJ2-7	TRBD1	CASSRRGQGLYEQYF	TGTGCCAGCTCACGACGAGGACAGGGCCTCTACGAGCAGTACTTC